The next 17 T cell receptor beta chains were all read from a single sample in a study of cytomegalovirus exposure and HLA in healthy donors. The PCR employed 60 Vbeta primers together with 13 Jbeta primers. Only in-frame clones appear in the TCRdb table, and some are missing; sequencing was by immunoSEQ multiplex PCR. The sample has approximately 97,000 clones, about 81% seen once. Input material: PBMCs. Receptors were obtained from a man aged 40-49 years in good health and CMV-seropositive.

V usage is TRBV11-3 and J usage is TRBJ2-3, with a possible D match to TRBD1 (5 bases). Germline-derived CDR1 and CDR2 are SGHNT and YENEEA. The ends were cut back, 0 bases at V and 2 bases at J, with 6 bases in the middle. The CDR3 contains 14 residues. This chain's CDR3 is CASSLEGPTDTQYF. CDR3 bases: TGTGCCAGCAGCTTAGAGGGGCCCACAGATACGCAGTATTTT.

This clone appeared a few times. This rearrangement joins TRBV5-8 to TRBJ1-2; the D gene is possibly TRBD1 (5 bases). Germline assignment: CDR1 SGHTS and CDR2 YDEGEE. Trimming took off 0 bases at V and 4 bases at J, with 7 bases between the two ends. CDR3 length: 13 residues. CDR3 sequence: CASSLDRSYGYTF. Written as DNA, the CDR3 is TGTGCCAGCAGCTTGGACAGGAGCTATGGCTACACCTTC. The full variable domain, with the rest looked up from reference TRBV5-8 and TRBJ1-2, is EAGVTQSPTHLIKTRGQQATLRCSPISGHTSVYWYQQALGLGLQFLLWYDEGEERNRGNFPPRFSGRQFPNYSSELNVNALELEDSALYLCASSLDRSYGYTFGSGTRLTVV.

The count of this clone is one. The rearrangement links TRBV2 to TRBJ2-3, with TRBD2 identical over 7 bases. This CDR3 has 17 amino acids. From germline, CDR1 is SNHLY and CDR2 FYNNEI. The junction had 13 bases not matched to a gene; V was cut back by 7 bases and J by 0 bases. The CDR3 here is CASKGLAEYSSTDTQYF. The CDR3 DNA reads as TGTGCCAGCAAGGGTCTAGCGGAATATTCTAGCACAGATACGCAGTATTTT.

The J gene is TRBJ2-7, the V gene TRBV11-2; TRBD2 is a possible D gene (7 bases). The CDR3 has 14 residues. Germline loops: CDR1 SGHAT, CDR2 FQNNGV. V was clipped by 1 base and J by 3 bases, with 10 bases between them. In DNA, the CDR3 is TGTGCCAGCAGCTTAGTAGGGGGGGGCTACGAGCAGTACTTC. It is translated as CASSLVGGGYEQYF.

The chain is built from TRBV11-2 and TRBJ2-7, with D maybe TRBD1 (6 bases). CDR3 length equals 14 residues. V was trimmed by 2 bases and J by 2 bases, leaving 10 bases between them. CDR1 is SGHAT and CDR2 is FQNNGV in the germline V gene. This CDR3 is CASSLSRGAYEQYF. CDR3 DNA: TGTGCCAGCAGCTTAAGCAGGGGCGCCTACGAGCAGTACTTC.

This clone was counted a single time. The chain links TRBV5-6 to TRBJ2-7; D might be TRBD2 (6 bases). V was clipped by 3 bases and J by 4 bases, with 14 bases between them. Germline V gene data show CDR1 as SGHDT and CDR2 as YYEEEE. This CDR3 is 14 amino acids long. CDR3 protein: CASSSWSGRYEQYF. The CDR3 DNA reads TGTGCCAGCAGCTCCTGGTCAGGGAGGTACGAGCAGTACTTC.

This clone was seen a single time. J is TRBJ2-2 and V is TRBV5-4; TRBD2 is a possible D gene (5 bases). The CDR3 runs to 13 residues. CDR1 is SGHNT, CDR2 YYREEE, per germline (reference sequence). Trimming took off 7 bases at V and 6 bases at J, with 13 bases between the two ends. In nucleotides, the CDR3 is TGTGCCAGCCTGGACTCCACTGCCGGGGAGCTGTTTTTT. Its translation: CASLDSTAGELFF. Full variable domain (missing parts from reference TRBV5-4 and TRBJ2-2): ETGVTQSPTHLIKTRGQQVTLRCSSQSGHNTVSWYQQALGQGPQFIFQYYREEENGRGNFPPRFSGLQFPNYSSELNVNALELDDSALYLCASLDSTAGELFFGEGSRLTVL.

The V and J genes are TRBV29-1 and TRBJ2-1; the D gene is possibly TRBD2 (5 bases). Germline CDR1 SQVTM, CDR2 ANQGSEA. Trimming shortened V by 6 bases and J by 7 bases, and 13 bases separated the two germline ends. The CDR3 has 12 amino acids. The CDR3 DNA is TGCAGCGTGGCTTCCCCGGGGAATGAGCAGTTCTTC. This encodes CSVASPGNEQFF.

The rearrangement uses TRBV5-1 and TRBJ1-2, with 7 bases that match TRBD1. Germline CDR1 SGHRS, CDR2 YFSETQ. Trimming removed 4 bases from V and 4 bases from J; junction bases left unmatched: 7. CDR3 length: 14 amino acids. CDR3 bases: TGCGCCAGCAGCCCGAACAGGGGAGGCTATGGCTACACCTTC. It codes for CASSPNRGGYGYTF.

The chain joins TRBV2 to TRBJ1-3, with D uncertain. CDR1 is SNHLY, CDR2 FYNNEI, per germline. The CDR3 consists of 15 residues. With 2 bases removed from V and 1 base from J, the gap between germline ends came to 9 bases. CDR3 amino acids: CASSESGFSGNTIYF. The CDR3 DNA is TGTGCCAGCAGTGAAAGCGGGTTTTCTGGAAACACCATATATTTT.

The V call is TRBV5-1, the J call TRBJ2-5, with 10 bases identical to TRBD1. Looked up from germline, CDR1 is SGHRS and CDR2 is YFSETQ. The ends lost 1 base at V and 11 bases at J; junction bases unmatched: 8. This CDR3 has 14 amino acids. The CDR3 bases are TGCGCCAGCAGCTTGTTGGGGACAGGGGATGAGCAGTACTTC. Its translation: CASSLLGTGDEQYF.

This chain connects TRBV9 to TRBJ1-5; TRBD1 aligns across 7 bases. V was pared by 2 bases and J by 5 bases, with 7 bases of the junction left unmatched. The CDR3 extends over 15 amino acids. CDR1 is SGDLS, CDR2 YYNGEE, per germline. The DNA for the CDR3 is TGTGCCAGCAGCGTCTCCGGGACAGCGGATCAGCCCCAGCATTTT. Protein: CASSVSGTADQPQHF.

Remarks on this clone: This sample includes further DNA sequences coding for the same CDR3. This chain connects TRBV5-1 to TRBJ1-4; D may be TRBD1 (6 bases). The CDR3 has 14 residues. The ends were cut back, 4 bases at V and 4 bases at J, with 11 bases in the middle. Germline V CDR1 and CDR2: SGHRS, YFSETQ. CDR3 nucleotides: TGCGCCAGCAGCCTAGGACAGATTAATGAAAAACTGTTTTTT. Translation: CASSLGQINEKLFF.

The chain couples TRBV5-1 to TRBJ1-2; TRBD1 agrees at 9 bases. J was trimmed by 6 bases and V by 4 bases; bases with no gene match: 7. The germline gives CDR1 SGHRS, CDR2 YFSETQ. The CDR3 extends over 14 amino acids. The CDR3 is CASSPTGTGNGYTF. Here the CDR3 DNA reads TGCGCCAGCAGCCCCACCGGGACAGGGAATGGCTACACCTTC. The full variable domain, completed using reference TRBV5-1 and TRBJ1-2, is KAGVTQTPRYLIKTRGQQVTLSCSPISGHRSVSWYQQTPGQGLQFLFEYFSETQRNKGNFPGRFSGRQFSNSRSEMNVSTLELGDSALYLCASSPTGTGNGYTFGSGTRLTVV.

V gene TRBV5-4 combines with J gene TRBJ2-7; perhaps TRBD2 as D (5 bases). The germline CDR1 and CDR2 sequences are SGHNT and YYREEE (reference sequence). V lost 2 bases to trimming and J lost 3 bases, with 12 bases between them. The CDR3 spans 14 residues. CDR3 sequence reads: CASSFGLADYEQYF. The DNA for the CDR3 is TGTGCCAGCAGCTTCGGGCTAGCCGACTACGAGCAGTACTTC.

The chain couples TRBV29-1 to TRBJ1-2; D remains ambiguous. Trimming removed 5 bases at V and 1 base at J, with 8 bases between. The length of the CDR3 is 12 residues. Germline loops: CDR1 SQVTM, CDR2 ANQGSEA. CDR3 sequence: CSVTTDNYGYTF. The CDR3 DNA is TGCAGCGTTACAACAGATAACTATGGCTACACCTTC. The complete variable domain, with remaining parts taken from reference TRBV29-1 and TRBJ1-2, reads SAVISQKPSRDICQRGTSLTIQCQVDSQVTMMFWYRQQPGQSLTLIATANQGSEATYESGFVIDKFPISRPNLTFSTLTVSNMSPEDSSIYLCSVTTDNYGYTFGSGTRLTVV.

Note on this clone: This CDR3 is also generated by other DNA sequences in the sample. V gene TRBV29-1 combines with J gene TRBJ1-2; 12 nucleotides align to TRBD1. The V segment lost 6 bases and the J segment 8 bases; nucleotides outside the gene matches: 4. Germline assignment: CDR1 SQVTM and CDR2 ANQGSEA. The CDR3 contains 12 residues. The CDR3 DNA reads TGCAGCGTCGGGACAGGGGGCCACGGCTACACCTTC. Translation gives CSVGTGGHGYTF.